This record concerns one T cell receptor beta chain sequence. This clonotype was counted at least ten times. No cognate antigen has been identified for it. It has no much larger one-base neighbor in the sample; base qualities were not kept. This sample is drawn from a study (dated by TCRdb to the early 2010s). Sequencing took place on an Illumina Genome Analyzer IIx. The public reads were run again by TCRdb, first through fastp at Q25 and then through MiXCR, and only productive beta chains were kept. CDR3 protein duplicates are merged, each entry listing the most common genes and DNA. A total of about 15,000 distinct CDR3 sequences appear in this sample, about 30% of them only once. The ten largest clonotypes hold 15% to 20% of the sample. This clonotype originated in a human donor. The sequenced material came from blood.

The nucleotide sequence reads TGTGCCAGCAGCTTAGCGCCTCCCCGTACAGTAGCCAAAAACATTCAGTACTTC. Translated, it reads CASSLAPPRTVAKNIQYF. The sequence joins TRBV7-6 to TRBJ2-4, with no reliable assignment of the D segment. Reading the germline V gene gives CDR1 SGHVS and CDR2 FNYEAQ. V and J lose 0 bases and 0 bases, and a span of 15 bases separates them. The CDR3, from cysteine to phenylalanine, totals 18 residues. Only the CDR3 DNA is retained, 54 bases long and in frame from the first base.